Listed here are 30 T cell receptor beta chains from one sample, sequenced in a study of T cell changes during pregnancy in multiple sclerosis. The table came from immunoSEQ multiplex PCR; TCRdb's copy has only in-frame clones and leaves some out. The sample includes 90,000 to 100,000 clones, 92% of them seen just once. This material consisted of peripheral blood, taken after pregnancy. These receptors were collected from a female donor in good health, enrolled as a control in a pregnancy study.

The chain joins TRBV19 to TRBJ1-2; tentatively, D is TRBD1 (6 bases). The germline CDR1 and CDR2 sequences are LNHDA and SQIVND (reference sequence). CDR3 length equals 16 residues. The germline V and J ends were trimmed by 6 bases and 2 bases, with 19 bases remaining between them. The CDR3 region is CASRKGLGTTNYGYTF. DNA for the CDR3: TGTGCCAGTAGGAAAGGTCTGGGGACAACCAACTATGGCTACACCTTC.

J is TRBJ1-6 and V is TRBV18; the D is unclear. Germline CDR1 is KGHSH and CDR2 is LQKENI. The CDR3 is 16 amino acids. Trimming cost V 3 bases and J 6 bases, with 15 bases left between them. The CDR3 region has the DNA TGTGCCAGCTCACCCTCCAGCGGAGCGACTAATTCACCCCTCCACTTT. This codes for CASSPSSGATNSPLHF.

This chain joins TRBV5-1 and TRBJ1-1, with D possibly matching TRBD1 (6 bases). The V gene lost 0 bases and the J gene lost 4 bases, with 13 bases spanning the gap. In germline, CDR1 is SGHRS, CDR2 YFSETQ. CDR3 length: 15 residues. The CDR3 DNA is TGCGCCAGCAGCTTGGTTCTGGGGGCGGGCACTGAAGCTTTCTTT. This codes for CASSLVLGAGTEAFF.

The chain links TRBV28 to TRBJ1-4, with TRBD1 identical over 10 bases. Germline V gene sequence: CDR1 MDHEN, CDR2 SYDVKM. The V and J ends lost 4 bases and 6 bases, in that order; junction bases with no gene match: 5. CDR3 size: 15 residues. CDR3 region: CASSSPGTGDEKLFF. The CDR3, as DNA: TGTGCCAGCAGTTCACCCGGGACAGGGGATGAAAAACTGTTTTTT.

This chain connects TRBV5-1 to TRBJ2-7, with 7 bases aligning to TRBD1. The V gene's germline CDR1 is SGHRS and CDR2 YFSETQ. The CDR3 has 15 residues. J gave up 1 base and V 2 bases, and 6 bases lay outside the gene matches. CDR3 loop: CASSLRQGNSYEQYF. The CDR3 DNA sequence: TGCGCCAGCAGCTTAAGACAGGGAAATTCCTACGAGCAGTACTTC.

The chain combines TRBV6-1 with TRBJ2-3, with 9 bases fitting TRBD1. Germline V gene lookup returns CDR1 MNHNS and CDR2 SASEGT. Trimming took 7 bases from V and 5 from J; bases not matched to a gene: 10. This CDR3 has 15 amino acids. The CDR3 DNA is TGTGCCAGCATTCTGGACAGGGGAGGAAAAGATACGCAGTATTTT. Translation: CASILDRGGKDTQYF.

The chain employs TRBV27 and TRBJ1-6, with TRBD1 as a possible D gene (6 bases). This CDR3 spans 15 amino acids. Trimming took 7 bases from V and 1 from J, leaving 11 bases between them. Germline CDR1 and CDR2: MNHEY and SMNVEV (reference sequence). CDR3 nucleotides: TGTGCCAGCACATTAACAGGGTCCTATAATTCACCCCTCCACTTT. Amino acid sequence: CASTLTGSYNSPLHF.

The chain recombines TRBV6-5 with TRBJ1-6, with D unclear. The CDR3 extends over 12 amino acids. Germline CDR1 reads MNHEY; CDR2 reads SVGAGI. V shed 2 bases and J shed 7 bases, with 3 bases lying between them. CDR3 bases: TGTGCCAGCAGTTACCTGAATTCACCCCTCCACTTT. This translates into CASSYLNSPLHF.

Points on this clone: At one end, the junction sequence differs from germline, possibly due to a read error. The rearrangement uses TRBV7-7 and TRBJ2-7; perhaps TRBD1 as D (6 bases). Germline CDR1 and CDR2: SSHAT and FNYEAQ (reference sequence). CDR3 length equals 14 residues. The CDR3 DNA is TGTGCTAGCAGCTTAGCAGGGGCAGACTACGAGCAGTACTTC. This translates into CASSLAGADYEQYF.

The V and J genes are TRBV6-5 and TRBJ2-7, with D unresolved. Germline values: CDR1 MNHEY, CDR2 SVGAGI. The germline V and J ends were trimmed by 0 bases and 2 bases, with 11 bases remaining between them. This CDR3 region has 15 residues. The CDR3 sequence is CASSYSGLDPYEQYF. Here the CDR3 DNA reads TGTGCCAGCAGTTACTCAGGCCTAGATCCCTACGAGCAGTACTTC.

The chain has TRBV28 and TRBJ2-5, with 10 bases that match TRBD2. With the DNA end fitting TRBJ2-7 better, the J assignment may be wrong. CDR1 and CDR2 (germline): MDHEN, SYDVKM. CDR3 size: 15 residues. In DNA form, the CDR3 reads TGTGCCAGCAGTTTTCTAGCGGGAGACGGGTACGAGCAGTACTTC. This translates into CASSFLAGDGYEQYF.

The V gene is TRBV4-1, the J gene TRBJ2-3; D uncertain. In germline, CDR1 is MGHRA, CDR2 YSYEKL. V lost 1 base to trimming and J lost 0 bases, with 14 bases between them. This CDR3 has 17 amino acids. The CDR3 nucleotides are TGCGCCAGCAGCCAAGTTTATTCTCAGTTTAGCACAGATACGCAGTATTTT. This sequence encodes CASSQVYSQFSTDTQYF.

The chain uses TRBV19 and TRBJ2-7; TRBD2 aligns across 10 bases. With V trimmed by 3 bases and J by 2 bases, 7 bases remained unmatched. Germline V CDR1 and CDR2: LNHDA, SQIVND (reference sequence). The CDR3 loop spans 16 amino acids. CDR3 in DNA: TGTGCCAGTAGTATCCCGGGACTAGCGAGTCCCTACGAGCAGTACTTC. It encodes CASSIPGLASPYEQYF.

The rearrangement joins TRBV5-1 to TRBJ2-7; 10 nucleotides align to TRBD2. Germline trimming cut 3 bases from V and 4 bases from J; bases unmatched to any gene: 4. The CDR3 loop spans 14 amino acids. Germline loops: CDR1 SGHRS, CDR2 YFSETQ. CDR3 loop: CASSSRTSGYEQYF. CDR3 bases: TGCGCCAGCAGCTCTAGGACTAGCGGTTACGAGCAGTACTTC. Based on the CDR3 plus reference TRBV5-1 and TRBJ2-7, the full variable domain is KAGVTQTPRYLIKTRGQQVTLSCSPISGHRSVSWYQQTPGQGLQFLFEYFSETQRNKGNFPGRFSGRQFSNSRSEMNVSTLELGDSALYLCASSSRTSGYEQYFGPGTRLTVT.

The chain is built from TRBV19 and TRBJ2-6; 10 positions match TRBD2. The CDR3 sequence is 18 residues long. Germline V lookup: CDR1 LNHDA, CDR2 SQIVND (reference sequence). V shed 6 bases, J shed 0 bases, and the junction held 8 bases outside the gene matches. Here the CDR3 reads CASRRTSGDTSGANVLTF. CDR3 nucleotide sequence: TGTGCCAGTAGGAGAACTAGCGGGGACACCTCTGGGGCCAACGTCCTGACTTTC.

This clone was counted a single time. The chain uses TRBV10-3 and TRBJ2-7; TRBD1 matches 8 bases. The CDR3 is 14 residues long. CDR1 is ENHRY and CDR2 is SYGVKD in the germline V gene. Trimming removed 8 bases from V and 5 bases from J; junction bases left unmatched: 11. The CDR3, as DNA: TGTGCCATCCGTCCGGACAGGGCCCAGGACGAGCAGTACTTC. This encodes CAIRPDRAQDEQYF.

In DNA form, the CDR3 reads TGCGCCAGCACCCCGGGGGAGCGGGACTACAATGAGCAGTTCTTC. Protein sequence: CASTPGERDYNEQFF. This sequence joins TRBV4-1 and TRBJ2-1; 7 nucleotides align to TRBD2. V gave up 7 bases and J gave up 3 bases; unmatched junction bases: 9. This CDR3 has 15 residues. Looked up from germline, CDR1 is MGHRA and CDR2 is YSYEKL.

V and J are TRBV6-6 and TRBJ1-2, with TRBD1 matching over 8 bases. V trimming: 10 bases; J trimming: 6 bases; junction bases outside the gene matches: 10. The CDR3 has 13 residues. Per germline, CDR1 MNHNY and CDR2 SVGAGI (reference sequence). As DNA, the CDR3 is TGTGCCACTCCAGGACAGGGCGTCGATGGCTACACCTTC. Translation: CATPGQGVDGYTF.

The chain links TRBV2 to TRBJ2-5; 8 nucleotides line up with TRBD2. This CDR3 is built from 15 residues. CDR1 and CDR2 from the germline V gene are SNHLY and FYNNEI. The trim removed 6 bases at V and 2 bases at J, leaving 8 bases unmatched. The CDR3 sequence is CASRGLLAEQETQYF. In DNA, the CDR3 is TGTGCCAGCAGGGGGCTACTAGCGGAACAAGAGACCCAGTACTTC.

This clone was recorded once. The J gene is TRBJ1-1, the V gene TRBV28; D possibly corresponds to TRBD1 (5 bases). Trimming left V 6 bases short and J 1 base short, with 15 bases between. Per the germline V gene, CDR1 is MDHEN and CDR2 is SYDVKM. CDR3 length: 15 residues. The CDR3: CASRAGVWGNTEAFF. Here the CDR3 DNA reads TGTGCCAGCAGGGCGGGGGTATGGGGGAACACTGAAGCTTTCTTT.

This clone has just one count. The chain joins TRBV11-2 to TRBJ2-5, with D possibly TRBD1 on 5 matching bases. The CDR3 loop spans 16 amino acids. The V end was cut by 5 bases, the J end by 2 bases, with 18 bases between. Germline CDR1 and CDR2: SGHAT and FQNNGV. CDR3 amino acids: CASSDTQKTEQETQYF. In DNA, the CDR3 is TGTGCCAGCAGCGACACTCAGAAGACAGAACAAGAGACCCAGTACTTC. The full variable domain, rest sourced from reference TRBV11-2 and TRBJ2-5, is EAGVAQSPRYKIIEKRQSVAFWCNPISGHATLYWYQQILGQGPKLLIQFQNNGVVDDSQLPKDRFSAERLKGVDSTLKIQPAKLEDSAVYLCASSDTQKTEQETQYFGPGTRLLVL.

In its sample, this clone was seen once. The rearrangement links TRBV7-9 to TRBJ1-1, with D possibly matching TRBD1 (6 bases). The CDR3 covers 16 residues. Germline lookup yields CDR1 SEHNR and CDR2 FQNEAQ (reference sequence). Between the trimmed V and J ends, which lost 1 base and 4 bases, there was a span of 16 bases. Here the CDR3 DNA reads TGTGCCAGCAGCTTAGGCCCCCGCGGGGGCCTCACTGAAGCTTTCTTT. The encoded protein is CASSLGPRGGLTEAFF.

This chain links TRBV6-4 with TRBJ1-1; D may be TRBD1 (5 bases). This CDR3 spans 13 amino acids. V lost 2 bases to trimming and J lost 9 bases, with 13 bases between them. Germline CDR1 is MRHNA and CDR2 is SNTAGT. CDR3 sequence: CASSDPTVGKAFF. As DNA, the CDR3 is TGTGCCAGCAGTGACCCGACAGTAGGTAAAGCTTTCTTT.

This chain links TRBV11-2 with TRBJ1-6; TRBD1 agrees at 7 bases. The CDR3 totals 14 residues. In germline, CDR1 is SGHAT, CDR2 FQNNGV. With 3 bases clipped from V and 10 bases from J, the junction kept 6 bases outside the gene matches. CDR3 in amino acids: CASSFDRVWSPLHF. In DNA form, the CDR3 reads TGTGCCAGCAGCTTTGACAGGGTATGGTCACCCCTCCACTTT.

The V gene is TRBV5-3, the J gene TRBJ1-4, with TRBD1 identical over 10 bases. TRBV5-3 is an open reading frame, and its role is uncertain. This CDR3 has 14 amino acids. After removal of 5 bases from V and 5 bases from J, the junction contained 3 bases not matched to a gene. The CDR3 DNA sequence: TGTGCCAGAAGAGGGACAGGGGAAAATGAAAAACTGTTTTTT. Its translation is CARRGTGENEKLFF.

The chain uses TRBV5-5 and TRBJ2-3; D perhaps matches TRBD1 (6 bases). V gave up 0 bases and J gave up 0 bases, with 14 bases separating them. The CDR3 extends over 17 amino acids. Germline loops: CDR1 SGHKS, CDR2 YYEKEE (reference sequence). Here the CDR3 reads CASSLDGQLSSTDTQYF. CDR3 in DNA: TGTGCCAGCAGCTTGGACGGACAGCTATCTAGCACAGATACGCAGTATTTT.

V and J are TRBV6-5 and TRBJ1-4; maybe TRBD1 (5 bases). The CDR3 extends over 15 amino acids. CDR1 is MNHEY, CDR2 SVGAGI, per germline. The V end was cut by 2 bases, the J end by 6 bases, with 13 bases between. The CDR3 DNA follows: TGTGCCAGCAGTTACGAGGCAGGGCAGTATGAAAAACTGTTTTTT. Residues: CASSYEAGQYEKLFF.

As regards this clone: In the same sample, other DNA sequences code for this CDR3. The rearrangement links TRBV9 to TRBJ2-7, with 10 positions matching TRBD2. Trimming took 2 bases from V and 4 from J; bases not matched to a gene: 3. Germline V gene lookup returns CDR1 SGDLS and CDR2 YYNGEE. This CDR3 has 14 amino acids. CDR3 coding DNA: TGTGCCAGCAGCGTGGCTAGCGGGGGATACGAGCAGTACTTC. Translating gives CASSVASGGYEQYF.

The V call is TRBV18, the J call TRBJ2-2; D possibly corresponds to TRBD1 (5 bases). Between the trimmed V and J ends, which lost 0 bases and 3 bases, there was a span of 8 bases. The CDR3 spans 15 residues. Germline-derived CDR1 and CDR2 are KGHSH and LQKENI. The CDR3 DNA is TGTGCCAGCTCACCACCGTCCAGGGACACCGGGGAGCTGTTTTTT. Its translation is CASSPPSRDTGELFF.

V is TRBV9 and J is TRBJ2-2; D is ambiguous. The CDR3 runs to 13 residues. The germline V gene has CDR1 SGDLS and CDR2 YYNGEE. Trimming took off 4 bases at V and 4 bases at J, with 8 bases between the two ends. The CDR3 loop reads CASSPFPTGELFF. The CDR3 DNA is TGTGCCAGCAGCCCTTTCCCCACCGGGGAGCTGTTTTTT. Full variable domain (outside the CDR3, taken from reference TRBV9 and TRBJ2-2): DSGVTQTPKHLITATGQRVTLRCSPRSGDLSVYWYQQSLDQGLQFLIQYYNGEERAKGNILERFSAQQFPDLHSELNLSSLELGDSALYFCASSPFPTGELFFGEGSRLTVL.